The table lists the clone carrying this TCR beta chain with a few counts. Sequenced by immunoSEQ multiplex PCR; TCRdb stores in-frame clones only, minus some. The sample includes hundreds of thousands of clones, 88% of them seen just once. This sample is part of a study of blood T cell repertoires in COVID-19. As for the study in general: Recovery among Cohort 3 donors was established by two negative PCRs, clearance, or symptom resolution. PBMCs, B-cell-depleted T cells, or T cells were the source of the cDNA or gDNA that made up the material.

In terms of age and location, participants ranged from roughly 18 to 95 years and lived in around 22 US areas. The germline CDR1 and CDR2 sequences are LGHDT and YNNKEL (reference sequence). CDR3 length: 12 amino acids. V lost 3 bases and J 6 bases, leaving 9 bases between the germline ends. The sequenced material came from PBMCs or T cells enriched from blood (not recorded which). The receptor comes from an older woman in a cohort exposed to, infected with or recovered from COVID-19 (not recorded which). The chain uses TRBV3-1 (or the pseudogene TRBV3-2) and TRBJ2-7; D is ambiguous. The CDR3 reads CASSQRYGEQYF. The CDR3 coding sequence is TGTGCCAGCAGCCAGCGGTACGGCGAGCAGTACTTC.